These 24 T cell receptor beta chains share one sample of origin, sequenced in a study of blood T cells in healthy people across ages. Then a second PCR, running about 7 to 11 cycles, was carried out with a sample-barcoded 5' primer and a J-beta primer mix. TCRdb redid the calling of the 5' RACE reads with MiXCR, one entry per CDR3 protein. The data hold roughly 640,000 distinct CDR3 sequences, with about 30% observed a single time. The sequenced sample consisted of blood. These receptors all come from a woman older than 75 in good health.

Here the CDR3 reads CASSGGPLQGTNTEAFF. The CDR3, as DNA: TGCGCCAGCAGCGGGGGCCCCCTACAGGGGACGAACACTGAAGCTTTCTTT. V usage is TRBV5-1 and J usage is TRBJ1-1; 7 bases agree with TRBD1. Germline values: CDR1 SGHRS, CDR2 YFSETQ. V lost 4 bases to trimming and J lost 1 base; unmatched junction nucleotides: 13. The CDR3 spans 17 residues.

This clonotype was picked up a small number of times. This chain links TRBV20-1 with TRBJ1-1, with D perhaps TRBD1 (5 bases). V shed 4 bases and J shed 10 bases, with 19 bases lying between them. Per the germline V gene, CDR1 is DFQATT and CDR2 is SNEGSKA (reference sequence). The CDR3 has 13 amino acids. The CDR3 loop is CSATFPQGSGAFF. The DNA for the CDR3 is TGCAGTGCTACCTTTCCCCAGGGTAGCGGAGCTTTCTTT.

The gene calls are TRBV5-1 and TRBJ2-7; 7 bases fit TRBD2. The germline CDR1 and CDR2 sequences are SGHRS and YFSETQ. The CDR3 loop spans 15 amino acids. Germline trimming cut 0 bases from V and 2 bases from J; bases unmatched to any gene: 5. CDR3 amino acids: CASSLGRGRTYEQYF. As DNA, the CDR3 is TGCGCCAGCAGCTTGGGGCGGGGGAGAACCTACGAGCAGTACTTC.

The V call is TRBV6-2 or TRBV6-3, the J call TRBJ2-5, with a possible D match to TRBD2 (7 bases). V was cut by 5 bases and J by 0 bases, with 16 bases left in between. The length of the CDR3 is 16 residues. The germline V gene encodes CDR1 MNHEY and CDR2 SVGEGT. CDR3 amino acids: CASSLGTGGYQETQYF. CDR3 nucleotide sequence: TGTGCCAGCAGTCTAGGAACGGGGGGCTACCAAGAGACCCAGTACTTC.

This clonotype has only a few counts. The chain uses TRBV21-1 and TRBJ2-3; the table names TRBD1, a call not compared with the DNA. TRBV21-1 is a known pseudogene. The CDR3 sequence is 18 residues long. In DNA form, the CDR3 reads TGTGCCAGCGGGGGTCGCACAGGGGGCTATGCACCCCCAGATACGCAGTATTTT. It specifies CASGGRTGGYAPPDTQYF.

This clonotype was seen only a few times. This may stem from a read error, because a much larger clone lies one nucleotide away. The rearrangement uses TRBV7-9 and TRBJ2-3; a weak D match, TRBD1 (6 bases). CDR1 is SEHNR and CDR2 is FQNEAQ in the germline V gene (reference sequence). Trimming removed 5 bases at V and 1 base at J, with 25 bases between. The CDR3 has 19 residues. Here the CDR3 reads CASSPTYRLGRGRTDTQYF. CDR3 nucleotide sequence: TGTGCCAGCAGCCCGACTTACAGGTTGGGCAGGGGACGCACAGATACGCAGTATTTT.

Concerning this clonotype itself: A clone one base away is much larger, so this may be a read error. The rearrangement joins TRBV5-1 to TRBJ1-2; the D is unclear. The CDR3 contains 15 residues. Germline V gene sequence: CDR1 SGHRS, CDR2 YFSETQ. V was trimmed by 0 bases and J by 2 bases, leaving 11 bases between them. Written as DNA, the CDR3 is TGCGCCAGCAGCTTGGTTTCAGTCATGAACTATGGCTACACCTTC. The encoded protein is CASSLVSVMNYGYTF.

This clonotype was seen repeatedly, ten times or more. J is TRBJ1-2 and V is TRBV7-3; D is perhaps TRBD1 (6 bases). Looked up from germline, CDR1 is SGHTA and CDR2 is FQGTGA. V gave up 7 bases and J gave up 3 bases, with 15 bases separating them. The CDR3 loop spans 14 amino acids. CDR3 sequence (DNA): TGTGCCAGCAATCGGGGGGCAGGGGACTATGGCTACACCTTC. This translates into CASNRGAGDYGYTF.

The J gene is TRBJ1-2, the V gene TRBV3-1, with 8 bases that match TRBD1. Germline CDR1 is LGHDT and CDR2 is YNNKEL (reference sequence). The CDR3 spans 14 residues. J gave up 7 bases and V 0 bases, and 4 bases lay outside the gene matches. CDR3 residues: CASSQDRGRGGYTF. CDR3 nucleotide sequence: TGTGCCAGCAGCCAAGACAGGGGGCGCGGTGGCTACACCTTC.

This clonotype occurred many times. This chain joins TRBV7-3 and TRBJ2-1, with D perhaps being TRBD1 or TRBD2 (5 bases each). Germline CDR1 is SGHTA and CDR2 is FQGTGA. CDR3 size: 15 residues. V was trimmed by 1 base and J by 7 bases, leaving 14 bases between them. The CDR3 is CASSLIGAALNEQFF. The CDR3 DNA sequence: TGTGCCAGCAGCTTAATCGGGGCAGCCTTGAATGAGCAGTTCTTC.

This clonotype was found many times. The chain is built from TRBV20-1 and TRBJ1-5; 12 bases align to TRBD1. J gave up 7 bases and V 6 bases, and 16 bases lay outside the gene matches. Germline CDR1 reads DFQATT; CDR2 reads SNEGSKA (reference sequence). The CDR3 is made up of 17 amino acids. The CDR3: CSALTGTGGARSQPQHF. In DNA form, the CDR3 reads TGCAGTGCGCTAACCGGGACAGGGGGCGCACGGTCCCAGCCCCAGCATTTT.

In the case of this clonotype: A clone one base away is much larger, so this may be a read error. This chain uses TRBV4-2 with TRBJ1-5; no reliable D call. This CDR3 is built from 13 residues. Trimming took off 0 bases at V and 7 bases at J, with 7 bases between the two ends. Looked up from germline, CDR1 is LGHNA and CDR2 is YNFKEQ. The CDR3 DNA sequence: TGTGCCAGCAGCCAAGAGGGAGGGCAGCCCCAGCATTTT. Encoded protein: CASSQEGGQPQHF.

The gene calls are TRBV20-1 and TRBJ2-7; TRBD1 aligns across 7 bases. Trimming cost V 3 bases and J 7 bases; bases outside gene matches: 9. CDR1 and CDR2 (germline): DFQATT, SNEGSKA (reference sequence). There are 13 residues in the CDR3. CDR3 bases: TGCAGTGCTAGTCCGGGACAGTACAATGAGCAGTACTTC. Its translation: CSASPGQYNEQYF.

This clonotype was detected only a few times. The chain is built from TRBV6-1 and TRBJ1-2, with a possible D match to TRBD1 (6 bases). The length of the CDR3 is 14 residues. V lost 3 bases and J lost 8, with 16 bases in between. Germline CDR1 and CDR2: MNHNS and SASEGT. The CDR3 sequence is CASSERGAGGGYTF. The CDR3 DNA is TGTGCCAGCAGTGAGCGGGGGGCGGGTGGCGGCTACACCTTC.

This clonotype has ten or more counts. CDR3 in amino acids: CASRLRDRSDNEQFF. The CDR3 region has the DNA TGTGCCAGCAGACTCCGGGACAGGTCGGACAATGAGCAGTTCTTC. This sequence joins TRBV7-9 and TRBJ2-1, with 8 nucleotides matching TRBD1. J gave up 5 bases and V 6 bases, and 9 bases lay outside the gene matches. Per the germline V gene, CDR1 is SEHNR and CDR2 is FQNEAQ (reference sequence). The CDR3 loop spans 15 amino acids.

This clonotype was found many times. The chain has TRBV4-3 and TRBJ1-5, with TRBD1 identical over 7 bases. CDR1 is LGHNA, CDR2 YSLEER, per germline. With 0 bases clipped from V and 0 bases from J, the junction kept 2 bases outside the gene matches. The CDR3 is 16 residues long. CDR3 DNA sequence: TGCGCCAGCAGCCAAGAGAGGGGGCATAGCAATCAGCCCCAGCATTTT. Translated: CASSQERGHSNQPQHF.

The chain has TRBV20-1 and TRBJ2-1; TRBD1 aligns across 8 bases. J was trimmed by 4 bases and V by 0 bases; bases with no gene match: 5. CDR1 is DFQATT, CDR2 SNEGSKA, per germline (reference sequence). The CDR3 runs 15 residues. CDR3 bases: TGCAGTGCTAGAGAGGGACAGGCGTTTTACAATGAGCAGTTCTTC. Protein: CSAREGQAFYNEQFF.

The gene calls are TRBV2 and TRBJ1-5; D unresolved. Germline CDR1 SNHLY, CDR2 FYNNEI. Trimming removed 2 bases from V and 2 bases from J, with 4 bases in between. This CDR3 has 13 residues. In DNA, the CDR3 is TGTGCCAGCAGTGAACATCGCAATCAGCCCCAGCATTTT. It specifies CASSEHRNQPQHF.

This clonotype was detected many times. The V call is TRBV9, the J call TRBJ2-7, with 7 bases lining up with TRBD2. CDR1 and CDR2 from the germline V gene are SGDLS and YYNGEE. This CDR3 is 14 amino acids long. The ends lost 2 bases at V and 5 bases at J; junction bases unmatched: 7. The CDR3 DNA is TGTGCCAGCAGCGTCGGCTCTAGCGGCCACGAGCAGTACTTC. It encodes CASSVGSSGHEQYF. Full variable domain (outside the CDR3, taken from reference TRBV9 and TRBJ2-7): DSGVTQTPKHLITATGQRVTLRCSPRSGDLSVYWYQQSLDQGLQFLIQYYNGEERAKGNILERFSAQQFPDLHSELNLSSLELGDSALYFCASSVGSSGHEQYFGPGTRLTVT.

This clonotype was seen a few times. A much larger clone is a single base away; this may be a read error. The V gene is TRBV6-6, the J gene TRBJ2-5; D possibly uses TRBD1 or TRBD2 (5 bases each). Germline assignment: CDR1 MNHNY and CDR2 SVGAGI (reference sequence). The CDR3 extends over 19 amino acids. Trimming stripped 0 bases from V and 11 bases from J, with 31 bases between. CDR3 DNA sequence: TGTGCCAGCAGTTACTCGAAGGGGAGAGGCAGGGTCCTATCGGTTGAGCAGTACTTC. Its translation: CASSYSKGRGRVLSVEQYF.

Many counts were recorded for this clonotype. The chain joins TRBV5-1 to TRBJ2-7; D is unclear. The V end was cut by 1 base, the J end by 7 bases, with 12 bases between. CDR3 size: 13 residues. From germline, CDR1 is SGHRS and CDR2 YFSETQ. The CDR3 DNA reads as TGCGCCAGCAGCTTGCTAGGAGTTAGGGAGCAGTACTTC. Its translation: CASSLLGVREQYF.

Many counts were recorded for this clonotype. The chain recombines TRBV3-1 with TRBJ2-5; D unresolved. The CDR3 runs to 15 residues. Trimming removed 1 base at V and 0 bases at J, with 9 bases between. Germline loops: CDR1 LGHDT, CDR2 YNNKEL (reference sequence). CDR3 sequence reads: CASSQVVEYQETQYF. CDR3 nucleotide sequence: TGTGCCAGCAGCCAAGTGGTCGAGTACCAAGAGACCCAGTACTTC.

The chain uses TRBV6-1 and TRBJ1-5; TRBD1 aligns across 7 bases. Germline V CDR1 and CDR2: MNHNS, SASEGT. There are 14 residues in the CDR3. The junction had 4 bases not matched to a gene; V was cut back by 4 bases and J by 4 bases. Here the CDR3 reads CASSGSRGNQPQHF. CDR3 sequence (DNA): TGTGCCAGCAGTGGGAGCAGGGGGAATCAGCCCCAGCATTTT.

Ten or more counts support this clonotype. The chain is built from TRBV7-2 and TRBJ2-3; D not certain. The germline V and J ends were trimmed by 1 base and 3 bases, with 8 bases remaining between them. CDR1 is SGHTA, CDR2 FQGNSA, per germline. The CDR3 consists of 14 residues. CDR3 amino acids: CASSLGAGTDTQYF. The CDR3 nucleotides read TGTGCCAGCAGCTTAGGGGCTGGAACAGATACGCAGTATTTT.